The clone carrying this TCR beta chain appeared a few times. Its target is unknown. The sample originates from a study of cytomegalovirus exposure and HLA in healthy donors. Study-wide findings and caveats: Sequencing likely generated an artifact that appeared as a cluster of highly shared sequence variants. It was taken for granted in presence/absence analyses that sequencing depth across donors was roughly uniform. The study reported that TCR beta sequences accurately predicted HLA-A and HLA-B alleles in most subjects.

Whereas donors were nominally healthy upon sampling, unrecorded immune exposures were probable. PCR was performed using 60 Vbeta and 13 Jbeta primers. Some clones are missing from TCRdb's copy, which holds only in-frame ones; the method was immunoSEQ multiplex PCR. This table holds roughly 140,000 clones, roughly 80% found once. Germline V lookup: CDR1 SEHNR, CDR2 FQNEAQ (reference sequence). V lost 5 bases and J lost 2; bases outside the gene matches: 6. The CDR3 runs 14 residues. Sequenced: PBMCs. V and J are TRBV7-9 and TRBJ2-7; TRBD1 aligns across 7 bases. This receptor was taken from a middle-aged woman in good health and CMV-seropositive. The CDR3 here is CASSLGTVAYEQYF. CDR3 DNA sequence: TGTGCCAGCAGCCTCGGGACAGTGGCCTACGAGCAGTACTTC.